Here is one TCR beta chain with its context. The data belong to a study of monozygotic twins with cystic fibrosis. The V and J ends lost 1 base and 4 bases respectively, with 10 bases between them. The CDR3 covers 14 residues. The germline V gene encodes CDR1 SGHAT and CDR2 FQNNGV. Measured with immunoSEQ multiplex PCR; TCRdb has only the in-frame clones, and not every one. The data show tens of thousands of clones, approximately 90% seen once. The sequenced sample consisted of blood. The chain employs TRBV11-2 and TRBJ2-5; D gene unclear. This receptor was obtained from a girl aged 2 to 9 with cystic fibrosis. CDR3 protein: CASSLVSSRETQYF. CDR3 DNA sequence: TGTGCCAGCAGCTTAGTATCCAGTCGAGAGACCCAGTACTTC.